The rows below give T cell receptor beta chains drawn from one sample of a study of blood T cell repertoires in COVID-19. TCRdb's table, derived via immunoSEQ multiplex PCR, lists solely in-frame clones and lacks some. Of over 85,000 clones listed, about 85% were seen once; the top ten hold approximately 2%. Sequencing input: peripheral blood. The receptors were gathered from a man aged 50-60 years with active COVID-19. The CDR3 runs from the conserved cysteine through the conserved F or W.

V gene: TRBV18
J gene: TRBJ1-5
CDR3 protein: CASSPSMEGQPQHF

V gene: TRBV5-1
J gene: TRBJ1-1
CDR3 protein: CASSFGGYKNTEAFF

V gene: TRBV5-4
J gene: TRBJ2-7
CDR3 protein: CASSLKSWGVRSYEQYF

V gene: TRBV3-1/TRBV3-2
J gene: TRBJ2-2
CDR3 protein: CASSSRQTNTGELFF

V gene: TRBV9
J gene: TRBJ2-7
CDR3 protein: CASSVESGGAVEQYF

V gene: TRBV5-1
J gene: TRBJ2-7
CDR3 protein: CASSLQGREYEQYF

V gene: TRBV2
J gene: TRBJ2-3
CDR3 protein: CASNRGTAADTQYF

V gene: TRBV4-1
J gene: TRBJ2-1
CDR3 protein: CASSQIGGGAYNEQFF

V gene: TRBV11-2
J gene: TRBJ1-1
CDR3 protein: CASSTPRGYYPEAFF

V gene: TRBV5-1
J gene: TRBJ2-7
CDR3 protein: CALGEDPYEQYF

V gene: TRBV3-1/TRBV3-2
J gene: TRBJ2-5
CDR3 protein: CASSPLPGSQETQYF

V gene: TRBV5-4
J gene: TRBJ2-3
CDR3 protein: CASILWGVRTDTQYF

V gene: TRBV28
J gene: TRBJ1-4
CDR3 protein: CASSRGGENEKLFF

V gene: TRBV13
J gene: TRBJ1-1
CDR3 protein: CASSQRRASEAFF

V gene: TRBV5-1
J gene: TRBJ2-2
CDR3 protein: CASSLNSGGDTGELFF

V gene: TRBV12-3/TRBV12-4
J gene: TRBJ2-5
CDR3 protein: CASSLGAQETQYF

V gene: TRBV6-5
J gene: TRBJ1-2
CDR3 protein: CATQWLTGYTF

V gene: TRBV11-2
J gene: TRBJ2-7
CDR3 protein: CASTPIAGSYEQYF

V gene: TRBV18
J gene: TRBJ1-5
CDR3 protein: CASSPPTGRQPQHF

V gene: TRBV7-2
J gene: TRBJ2-3
CDR3 protein: CASSLVSGGLTDTQYF

V gene: TRBV6-5
J gene: TRBJ2-7
CDR3 protein: CSGGTVSYEQYF

V gene: TRBV6-5
J gene: TRBJ2-3
CDR3 protein: CASSWTGGLDTQYF

V gene: TRBV29-1
J gene: TRBJ2-5
CDR3 protein: CSAKGPGTQYF

V gene: TRBV4-1
J gene: TRBJ1-2
CDR3 protein: CASSHFGGDRYGYTF

V gene: TRBV19
J gene: TRBJ2-7
CDR3 protein: CASSPSGQGREQYF

V gene: TRBV4-3
J gene: TRBJ1-6
CDR3 protein: CASSPRSGRNSPLHF

V gene: TRBV7-8
J gene: TRBJ1-5
CDR3 protein: CASSASGVGSGQPQHF

V gene: TRBV7-8
J gene: TRBJ2-7
CDR3 protein: CASSPGTGSYEQYF

V gene: TRBV5-1
J gene: TRBJ2-5
CDR3 protein: CASSFFSSQETQYF

V gene: TRBV10-3
J gene: TRBJ1-5
CDR3 protein: CAATGELGGPQHF

V gene: TRBV11-1
J gene: TRBJ2-3
CDR3 protein: CASSLEMGGGTDTQYF

V gene: TRBV18
J gene: TRBJ1-3
CDR3 protein: CASSLRDTGNTIYF

V gene: TRBV7-9
J gene: TRBJ2-1
CDR3 protein: CASSLVHGSLSDNEQFF

V gene: TRBV4-1
J gene: TRBJ1-3
CDR3 protein: CASSQEGDTIYF

V gene: TRBV5-4
J gene: TRBJ1-2
CDR3 protein: CASSLGTGLMDYGYTF

V gene: TRBV5-5
J gene: TRBJ2-3
CDR3 protein: CASSSQISSTDTQYF

V gene: TRBV7-2
J gene: TRBJ1-5
CDR3 protein: CASSSGLNNQPQHF

V gene: TRBV7-8
J gene: TRBJ1-2
CDR3 protein: CASSQTGTLNNYGYTF

V gene: TRBV3-1/TRBV3-2
J gene: TRBJ1-1
CDR3 protein: CASSQGRGLIPAFF

V gene: TRBV18
J gene: TRBJ1-2
CDR3 protein: CASSPGGSYGYTF

V gene: TRBV29-1
J gene: TRBJ1-2
CDR3 protein: CSVEAGATNYGYTF

V gene: TRBV30
J gene: TRBJ1-6
CDR3 protein: CAWSDPTTGSSYNSPLHF

V gene: TRBV4-1
J gene: TRBJ2-6
CDR3 protein: CASSQDWGRGANVLTF

V gene: TRBV6-5
J gene: TRBJ1-1
CDR3 protein: CASSYPGQGSAEAFF

V gene: TRBV2
J gene: TRBJ1-3
CDR3 protein: CASSESARYSGNTIYF

V gene: TRBV3-1/TRBV3-2
J gene: TRBJ2-7
CDR3 protein: CASSLRQDEQYF